This T cell receptor beta chain originates from a study of cytomegalovirus exposure and HLA in healthy donors. Findings and caveats of the study: Later work found most CMV-associated TCR beta chains apparently HLA-restricted. Judged likely to be a sequencing artifact was a cluster of highly shared sequence variants. CMV serostatus alone was available as immune exposure information. Accurate HLA-A and HLA-B prediction from TCR beta sequences was reported for most subjects.

Researchers ran the PCR with 60 Vbeta and 13 Jbeta primers. The assay was immunoSEQ multiplex PCR, and TCRdb's table has in-frame clones only and misses some. The top ten hold 10% of the sample, which has approximately 35,000 clones, roughly 67% seen once. Comment on this clone: Its antigen is as yet unknown.

J gave up 7 bases and V 0 bases, and 8 bases lay outside the gene matches. Germline values: CDR1 GTSNPN, CDR2 SVGIG (reference sequence). The CDR3 loop spans 14 amino acids. The specimen sequenced was PBMCs. This TCR came from a man aged 40-49 years in good health and CMV-seropositive. The chain has TRBV30 and TRBJ1-2, with TRBD1 identical over 7 bases. The DNA of the CDR3 is TGTGCCTGGAGTGTAAACCACAGGGGCTCTGGCTACACCTTC. Translated: CAWSVNHRGSGYTF.